These 23 T cell receptor beta chains were sequenced from one sample in a study of cytomegalovirus exposure and HLA in healthy donors (dated by TCRdb to 2016 to 2017). The receptor library was made with the immunoSEQ multiplex PCR assay. For the multiplex PCR, a mixture combining 60 forward primers for TCR Vbeta segments and 13 reverse primers for TCR Jbeta segments was used. In its TCRdb copy, this immuneACCESS table keeps in-frame sequences only and misses some clones. Where compared with another copy, unresolved V genes explain less than half of these, and the others have no known cause. The sample table on file contains over 100,000 clones. The ten most abundant clones make up 1.5% to 2% of the sample. Sequenced input: PBMCs. The receptors stem from a middle-aged woman in good health and CMV-seropositive.

The chain carries TRBV6-1 and TRBJ1-2, with unresolved D. Trimming removed 1 base at V and 7 bases at J, with 10 bases between. Looked up from germline, CDR1 is MNHNS and CDR2 is SASEGT. CDR3 size: 13 residues. CDR3 region: CASSEDRFGGYTF. CDR3 sequence (DNA): TGTGCCAGCAGTGAAGATCGGTTTGGTGGCTACACCTTC.

The V call is TRBV12-5, the J call TRBJ1-2, with D unclear. V lost 2 bases to trimming and J lost 8 bases, with 12 bases between them. The CDR3 extends over 13 amino acids. Germline-derived CDR1 and CDR2 are LGHNT and FRNRAP. The CDR3 loop reads CASGLSGAGGYTF. The CDR3, as DNA: TGTGCTAGTGGTTTGTCTGGAGCGGGCGGCTACACCTTC. Using reference TRBV12-5 and TRBJ1-2 for the parts outside the CDR3, the full variable domain is DARVTQTPRHKVTEMGQEVTMRCQPILGHNTVFWYRQTMMQGLELLAYFRNRAPLDDSGMPKDRFSAEMPDATLATLKIQPSEPRDSAVYFCASGLSGAGGYTFGSGTRLTVV.

J is TRBJ2-7 and V is TRBV28; a possible D gene is TRBD2 (7 bases). CDR1 is MDHEN and CDR2 is SYDVKM in the germline V gene. Trimming took off 5 bases at V and 2 bases at J, with 16 bases between the two ends. This CDR3 comprises 15 residues. CDR3 sequence: CASSPWGGQAYEQYF. Written as DNA, the CDR3 is TGTGCCAGCAGTCCCTGGGGGGGACAAGCCTACGAGCAGTACTTC.

This rearrangement joins TRBV29-1 to TRBJ1-2; maybe TRBD1 (6 bases). Germline CDR1 is SQVTM and CDR2 is ANQGSEA. V dropped 6 bases and J dropped 4 bases, with 9 bases sitting between them. This CDR3 has 11 amino acids. CDR3 sequence reads: CSVQGIYGYTF. For the CDR3, the DNA is TGCAGCGTACAGGGAATCTATGGCTACACCTTC.

The rearrangement links TRBV5-6 to TRBJ1-2; 12 bases line up with TRBD1. With 4 bases clipped from V and 7 bases from J, the junction kept 5 bases outside the gene matches. This CDR3 has 14 amino acids. Per germline, CDR1 SGHDT and CDR2 YYEEEE. The CDR3, as DNA: TGTGCCAGCAGCCTGGGGACAGGGGGCGGTGGCTACACCTTC. This translates into CASSLGTGGGGYTF. The variable domain in full, with the rest retrieved from reference TRBV5-6 and TRBJ1-2, is DAGVTQSPTHLIKTRGQQVTLRCSPKSGHDTVSWYQQALGQGPQFIFQYYEEEERQRGNFPDRFSGHQFPNYSSELNVNALLLGDSALYLCASSLGTGGGGYTFGSGTRLTVV.

The chain recombines TRBV7-6 with TRBJ1-4; D gene unclear. The CDR3 has 17 amino acids. Trimming stripped 7 bases from V and 1 base from J, with 19 bases between. In germline, CDR1 is SGHVS, CDR2 FNYEAQ. CDR3 DNA sequence: TGTGCCAGCACCCCAGCGAGGGAGCCAGGAACTAATGAAAAACTGTTTTTT. Its protein is CASTPAREPGTNEKLFF.

The V and J genes are TRBV27 and TRBJ1-4; D is undetermined. CDR1 MNHEY and CDR2 SMNVEV come from the germline V gene (reference sequence). The CDR3 contains 16 residues. V lost 4 bases, J lost 4 bases, and 16 bases lay in between. CDR3 amino acids: CASSSPPGRLNEKLFF. DNA of the CDR3: TGTGCCAGCAGTTCACCCCCGGGGAGGCTTAATGAAAAACTGTTTTTT. The variable domain in full, completed from reference TRBV27 and TRBJ1-4, reads EAQVTQNPRYLITVTGKKLTVTCSQNMNHEYMSWYRQDPGLGLRQIYYSMNVEVTDKGDVPEGYKVSRKEKRNFPLILESPSPNQTSLYFCASSSPPGRLNEKLFFGSGTQLSVL.

The rearrangement uses TRBV11-3 and TRBJ2-7; tentatively, D is TRBD2 (5 bases). The CDR3 loop spans 14 amino acids. CDR1 is SGHNT, CDR2 YENEEA, per germline. Deletions cut 0 bases from V and 3 bases from J, with 9 bases between. DNA of the CDR3: TGTGCCAGCAGCTTAGAGGGAGAGCACTACGAGCAGTACTTC. This encodes CASSLEGEHYEQYF.

This chain joins TRBV6-9 and TRBJ2-5; a weak D match, TRBD1 (6 bases). The V gene lost 9 bases and the J gene lost 3 bases, with 14 bases spanning the gap. This CDR3 comprises 13 residues. Per the germline V gene, CDR1 is MNHGY and CDR2 is SVAAGI. CDR3 residues: CASPDSGKETQYF. As DNA, the CDR3 is TGTGCCAGTCCGGACAGCGGAAAAGAGACCCAGTACTTC.

V gene TRBV28 combines with J gene TRBJ2-7; the D gene is possibly TRBD1 (6 bases). The CDR3 runs 13 residues. Germline CDR1 and CDR2: MDHEN and SYDVKM. V lost 5 bases and J 2 bases, leaving 10 bases between the germline ends. The DNA for the CDR3 is TGTGCCAGCAGTGGGACACTGCCCTACGAGCAGTACTTC. This translates into CASSGTLPYEQYF.

CDR3 DNA: TGTGCCAGTAGTATTTATTTGGACAGTTACAATGAGCAGTTCTTC. Residues: CASSIYLDSYNEQFF. V is TRBV19 and J is TRBJ2-1, with D perhaps TRBD1 (6 bases). V lost 3 bases and J lost 4, with 13 bases in between. Germline CDR1 is LNHDA and CDR2 is SQIVND (reference sequence). The CDR3 contains 15 residues.

The rearrangement joins TRBV12-5 to TRBJ2-1, with 7 bases that match TRBD2. The CDR3 runs 20 residues. Germline lookup yields CDR1 LGHNT and CDR2 FRNRAP. Trimming cost V 2 bases and J 3 bases; bases outside gene matches: 19. CDR3 residues: CASGLPRLMSGEGIYNEQFF. CDR3 bases: TGTGCTAGTGGTTTGCCGCGACTTATGAGCGGGGAGGGGATCTACAATGAGCAGTTCTTC.

CDR3 nucleotides: TGTGCCAGCAGTTTAAGACTAGCGTATACCTACGAGCAGTACTTC. This codes for CASSLRLAYTYEQYF. The chain recombines TRBV27 with TRBJ2-5; 8 nucleotides match TRBD2. The better agreement between TRBJ2-7 and the DNA end casts doubt on the J call. The CDR3 length is 15 residues. CDR1 is MNHEY, CDR2 SMNVEV, per germline (reference sequence).

V and J are TRBV2 and TRBJ2-5, with D maybe TRBD1 (6 bases). The J call may not be correct, given that the DNA end is closer to TRBJ2-7. Germline assignment: CDR1 SNHLY and CDR2 FYNNEI. This CDR3 has 14 residues. The chain's CDR3 is CASSKDSRPYEQYF. The DNA of the CDR3 is TGTGCCAGCAGTAAGGACAGTAGGCCCTACGAGCAGTACTTC.

The CDR3 sequence: CAWSVGGFTYEQYF. Here the CDR3 DNA reads TGTGCCTGGAGTGTAGGAGGCTTTACCTACGAGCAGTACTTC. The rearrangement links TRBV30 to TRBJ2-7, with a tentative D call TRBD2 (5 bases). Germline V gene lookup returns CDR1 GTSNPN and CDR2 SVGIG (reference sequence). The CDR3 extends over 14 amino acids. V lost 0 bases and J 2 bases, leaving 11 bases between the germline ends.

The chain has TRBV18 and TRBJ2-7, with D possibly TRBD2 on 6 matching bases. Germline loops: CDR1 KGHSH, CDR2 LQKENI. This CDR3 contains 12 residues. V was clipped by 1 base and J by 6 bases, with 7 bases between them. CDR3 region: CASSPLGGEQYF. In DNA form, the CDR3 reads TGTGCCAGCTCACCACTGGGAGGCGAGCAGTACTTC.

The chain couples TRBV25-1 to TRBJ2-7, with 7 bases fitting TRBD1. CDR1 is MGHDK, CDR2 SYGVNS, per germline. This CDR3 has 12 residues. Unmatched junction bases numbered 0, after V lost 1 base and J lost 6 bases. The CDR3 region is CASSEWDSEQYF. As DNA, the CDR3 is TGTGCCAGCAGTGAATGGGACAGCGAGCAGTACTTC.

V and J are TRBV23-1 and TRBJ2-7, with D possibly being TRBD2 (6 bases). TRBV23-1 is marked as an open reading frame, function uncertain. CDR3 size: 15 residues. Trimming shortened V by 0 bases and J by 0 bases, and 9 bases separated the two germline ends. For the CDR3, the DNA is TGCGCCAGCAGTCAATCGCGGCGGGGCTCCTACGAGCAGTACTTC. Its protein product is CASSQSRRGSYEQYF.

The genes are TRBV5-4 and TRBJ2-1; D unresolved. V gave up 4 bases and J gave up 8 bases, with 16 bases separating them. Germline CDR1 is SGHNT and CDR2 is YYREEE (reference sequence). The CDR3 runs to 14 residues. This CDR3 is CASSPTGLADEQFF. DNA for the CDR3: TGTGCCAGCAGCCCCACGGGTCTGGCGGATGAGCAGTTCTTC.

The chain is built from TRBV14 and TRBJ2-7; D unresolved. The CDR3 has 16 amino acids. V gave up 4 bases and J gave up 2 bases, with 18 bases separating them. Germline CDR1 reads SGHDN; CDR2 reads FVKESK. CDR3 coding DNA: TGTGCCAGCAGCCCTTACCTCCGTGAGATTACCTACGAGCAGTACTTC. Translating it yields CASSPYLREITYEQYF.

V is TRBV6-4 and J is TRBJ1-1; TRBD1 aligns across 7 bases. The germline CDR1 and CDR2 sequences are MRHNA and SNTAGT. Trimming cost V 6 bases and J 3 bases; bases outside gene matches: 7. This CDR3 spans 14 amino acids. CDR3 DNA sequence: TGTGCCAGCAGCCTAAACAGGGGCGACACTGAAGCTTTCTTT. Its translation is CASSLNRGDTEAFF.

This rearrangement joins TRBV4-1 to TRBJ2-2, with TRBD2 matching over 8 bases. This CDR3 has 15 amino acids. V shed 2 bases, J shed 6 bases, and the junction held 5 bases outside the gene matches. Germline V lookup: CDR1 MGHRA, CDR2 YSYEKL. The CDR3 DNA reads TGCGCCAGCAGCCAACGGAGCGGGAGCGCCGGGGAGCTGTTTTTT. It yields the protein CASSQRSGSAGELFF.

Comment on this clone: The sample carries other DNA sequences with the same CDR3. CDR3 loop: CASSLGAGATEAFF. The DNA for the CDR3 is TGTGCCAGCAGCTTGGGGGCCGGGGCTACTGAAGCTTTCTTT. The chain joins TRBV7-3 to TRBJ1-1; D might be TRBD1 (6 bases). V was trimmed by 3 bases and J by 5 bases, leaving 13 bases between them. From germline, CDR1 is SGHTA and CDR2 FQGTGA. This CDR3 spans 14 amino acids.